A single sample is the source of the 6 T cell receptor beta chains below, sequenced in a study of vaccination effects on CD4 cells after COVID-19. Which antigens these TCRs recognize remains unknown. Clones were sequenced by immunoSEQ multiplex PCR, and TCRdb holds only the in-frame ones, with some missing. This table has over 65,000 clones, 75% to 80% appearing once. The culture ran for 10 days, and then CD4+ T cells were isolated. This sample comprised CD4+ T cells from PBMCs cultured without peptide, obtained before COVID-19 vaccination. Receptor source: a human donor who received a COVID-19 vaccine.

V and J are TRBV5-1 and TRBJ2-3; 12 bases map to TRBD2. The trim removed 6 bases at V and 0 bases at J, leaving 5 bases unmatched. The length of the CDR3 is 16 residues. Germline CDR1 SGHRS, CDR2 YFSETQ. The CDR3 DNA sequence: TGCGCCAGCACCTGGACTAGCGGGGCTAGCACAGATACGCAGTATTTT. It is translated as CASTWTSGASTDTQYF.

The CDR3 bases are TGTGCCAGCAGCGCGGATCCAGGGGTTGGGGCCAACGTCCTGACTTTC. It translates to CASSADPGVGANVLTF. The chain combines TRBV9 with TRBJ2-6; D is perhaps TRBD1 (6 bases). The CDR3 runs 16 residues. The V end was cut by 3 bases, the J end by 3 bases, with 13 bases between. Germline V gene sequence: CDR1 SGDLS, CDR2 YYNGEE. Filled out from reference TRBV9 and TRBJ2-6, the complete variable domain reads DSGVTQTPKHLITATGQRVTLRCSPRSGDLSVYWYQQSLDQGLQFLIQYYNGEERAKGNILERFSAQQFPDLHSELNLSSLELGDSALYFCASSADPGVGANVLTFGAGSRLTVL.

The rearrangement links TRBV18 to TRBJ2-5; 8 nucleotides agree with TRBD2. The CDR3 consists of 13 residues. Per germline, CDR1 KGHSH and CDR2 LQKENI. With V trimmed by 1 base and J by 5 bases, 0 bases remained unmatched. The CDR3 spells CASSPLAGETQYF. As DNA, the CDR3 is TGTGCCAGCTCACCACTAGCGGGGGAGACCCAGTACTTC. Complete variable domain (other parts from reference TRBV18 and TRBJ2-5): NAGVMQNPRHLVRRRGQEARLRCSPMKGHSHVYWYRQLPEEGLKFMVYLQKENIIDESGMPKERFSAEFPKEGPSILRIQQVVRGDSAAYFCASSPLAGETQYFGPGTRLLVL.

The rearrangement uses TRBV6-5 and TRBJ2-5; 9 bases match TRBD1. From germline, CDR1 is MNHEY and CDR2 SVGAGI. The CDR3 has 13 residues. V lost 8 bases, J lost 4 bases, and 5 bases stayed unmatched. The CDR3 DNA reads TGTGCCAGCCTCAAGACAGGGGGAGAGACCCAGTACTTC. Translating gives CASLKTGGETQYF.

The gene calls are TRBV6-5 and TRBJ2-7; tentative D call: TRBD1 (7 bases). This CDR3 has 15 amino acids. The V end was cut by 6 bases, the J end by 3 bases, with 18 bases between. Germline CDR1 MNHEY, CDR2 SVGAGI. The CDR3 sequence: CASSRGAGGYYEQYV. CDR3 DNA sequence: TGTGCCAGCAGCAGGGGGGCAGGGGGTTACTACGAGCAGTACGTC.

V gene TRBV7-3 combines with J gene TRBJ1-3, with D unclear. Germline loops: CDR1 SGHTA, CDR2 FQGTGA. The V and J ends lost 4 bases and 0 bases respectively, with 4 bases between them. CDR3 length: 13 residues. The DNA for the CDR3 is TGTGCCAGCAGCTCCAGCTCTGGAAACACCATATATTTT. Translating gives CASSSSSGNTIYF.